Detailed here is one T cell receptor (beta chain). The CDR3 totals 16 residues. From germline, CDR1 is ENHRY and CDR2 SYGVKD. V lost 4 bases and J lost 3; bases outside the gene matches: 5. The data originate from a study of blood T cell repertoires in COVID-19. Study details: In each case, the material was cDNA or gDNA derived from T cells, B-cell-depleted T cells, or PBMCs.

Generated by immunoSEQ multiplex PCR, the TCRdb table keeps only in-frame clones and is missing some. This sample has fewer than 200,000 clones, with around nine tenths found just once. This TCR was recovered from a woman older than 75 with COVID-19, enrolled during active disease. The sequencing sample was made of peripheral blood. V is TRBV10-3 and J is TRBJ1-4; 10 nucleotides align to TRBD1. CDR3 in DNA: TGTGCCATCAGTGGGACAGGGGGTTTGTCTAATGAAAAACTGTTTTTT. Protein sequence: CAISGTGGLSNEKLFF.